These 8 T cell receptor beta chains were sequenced from one sample in a study of T cell changes during pregnancy in multiple sclerosis. Generated by immunoSEQ multiplex PCR, the TCRdb table keeps only in-frame clones and is missing some. This sample yields tens of thousands of clones, of which less than 90% are seen a single time; roughly 0.53% belongs to the top ten. Sequencing was performed on CD4+ T cells from peripheral blood mononuclear cells, taken in the first trimester of pregnancy. These receptors were obtained from a female donor with multiple sclerosis, enrolled in a pregnancy study.

The rearrangement uses TRBV5-1 and TRBJ2-7; 8 nucleotides match TRBD2. Germline lookup yields CDR1 SGHRS and CDR2 YFSETQ. The CDR3 has 15 amino acids. With 0 bases clipped from V and 5 bases from J, the junction kept 7 bases outside the gene matches. CDR3 loop: CASSLGGTSSNEQYF. The CDR3 region has the DNA TGCGCCAGCAGCTTGGGGGGGACTAGTAGCAACGAGCAGTACTTC.

CDR3 region: CASSLGGTGVMETQYF. In DNA form, the CDR3 reads TGCGCCAGCAGCTTGGGGGGGACAGGGGTGATGGAGACCCAGTACTTC. The V and J genes are TRBV5-1 and TRBJ2-5; 10 bases match TRBD1. The CDR3 length is 16 residues. The ends lost 0 bases at V and 5 bases at J; junction bases unmatched: 7. Looked up from germline, CDR1 is SGHRS and CDR2 is YFSETQ.

The chain links TRBV7-9 to TRBJ2-7; D is ambiguous. The CDR3 is made up of 13 amino acids. CDR1 and CDR2 from the germline V gene are SEHNR and FQNEAQ (reference sequence). V was shortened by 3 bases and J by 3 bases, with 9 bases between the two germline ends. CDR3 DNA: TGTGCCAGCAGCTTGGGCAGTTTCTACGAGCAGTACTTC. This gives the protein CASSLGSFYEQYF.

The chain links TRBV7-2 to TRBJ1-5; TRBD1 matches 8 bases. The CDR3 runs to 17 residues. Unmatched junction bases numbered 11, after V lost 1 base and J lost 6 bases. CDR1 SGHTA and CDR2 FQGNSA come from the germline V gene. In DNA, the CDR3 is TGTGCCAGCAGCTTAGGTTCCGGCAGGGGGCAAGGTCAGCCCCAGCATTTT. It specifies CASSLGSGRGQGQPQHF.

A remark on this clone: This CDR3 is also generated by other DNA sequences in the sample. The chain has TRBV6-5 and TRBJ1-2, with 8 bases that match TRBD1. This CDR3 spans 15 amino acids. The germline CDR1 and CDR2 sequences are MNHEY and SVGAGI. V was clipped by 5 bases and J by 5 bases; unmatched bases: 10. The CDR3 is CASSTMTGERYGYTF. As DNA, the CDR3 is TGTGCCAGCAGTACAATGACAGGGGAACGGTATGGCTACACCTTC.

The rearrangement uses TRBV19 and TRBJ1-4; D might be TRBD1 (6 bases). The germline V gene encodes CDR1 LNHDA and CDR2 SQIVND (reference sequence). V gave up 9 bases and J gave up 8 bases, with 13 bases separating them. This CDR3 is 12 amino acids long. The CDR3 sequence: CASTGLREKLFF. The CDR3 DNA is TGTGCCAGCACAGGGCTCCGAGAAAAACTGTTTTTT.

The chain is built from TRBV10-3 and TRBJ2-7; 7 bases match TRBD1. Germline V gene sequence: CDR1 ENHRY, CDR2 SYGVKD. The CDR3 extends over 16 amino acids. With 2 bases clipped from V and 4 bases from J, the junction kept 11 bases outside the gene matches. In DNA form, the CDR3 reads TGTGCCATCAGTGAGCCGCAAGACAGGGCTCGGTACGAGCAGTACTTC. Encoded protein: CAISEPQDRARYEQYF.

This clone appeared a single time. The chain has TRBV2 and TRBJ1-4; the match to TRBD1 covers 9 bases. Trimming took 4 bases from V and 7 from J; bases not matched to a gene: 10. Germline values: CDR1 SNHLY, CDR2 FYNNEI. This CDR3 is 16 amino acids long. The CDR3 DNA reads as TGTGCCAGCAGTGCCGGGACAGGGAAATTCGGTGAAAAACTGTTTTTT. This sequence encodes CASSAGTGKFGEKLFF.